This T cell receptor (beta chain) was identified during a study of shared clonotypes between healthy human individuals. Trimming took off 2 bases at V and 13 bases at J, with 17 bases between the two ends. Per the germline V gene, CDR1 is MGHDK and CDR2 is SYGVNS. The CDR3 is 13 amino acids. The data were produced by immunoSEQ multiplex PCR, yet TCRdb's version contains in-frame clones alone and is incomplete. Among over a million clones, approximately 98% were seen once, and the ten largest hold about 0.45%. Material for sequencing was naive CD4+ T cells sorted from blood. The subset denotes: CD45RA+ positively selected. The genes are TRBV25-1 and TRBJ2-5; D is unclear. The TCR was taken from a young man in good health. The CDR3 bases are TGTGCCAGCAGTGAAGGCCCGATTTGGTCCTGGTACTTC. Translation gives CASSEGPIWSWYF.